The 21 T cell receptor beta chains given below trace back to one sample, sequenced in a study of OX40 agonist ivuxolimab in advanced cancers. Library preparation employed the immunoSEQ multiplex PCR assay. TCRdb took this table from immuneACCESS and kept in-frame rearrangements with V and J called. Such tables lack part of the clones; where checked against another copy, unresolved V genes explain under half of the gap, and the rest is unexplained. In this sample the table shows 48,000 or so clones, about 88% of which occur a single time. 0.95% to 1.2% of the sample comes from the top ten. This specimen was CD4+ or CD8+ T cells sorted from blood, taken in a trial of the OX40 agonist ivuxolimab. The receptor source for this set is an adult with an advanced solid tumor such as melanoma, head and neck, liver or kidney cancer.

The chain has TRBV5-1 and TRBJ1-2, with 7 positions matching TRBD1. Germline V lookup: CDR1 SGHRS, CDR2 YFSETQ. The CDR3 runs to 14 residues. J gave up 4 bases and V 4 bases, and 7 bases lay outside the gene matches. CDR3 bases: TGCGCCAGCAGCATACCCGGGACAGCCTATGGCTACACCTTC. The encoded protein is CASSIPGTAYGYTF.

The rearrangement joins TRBV7-2 to TRBJ2-1, with D perhaps matching TRBD2 (7 bases). This CDR3 is 13 amino acids long. V was clipped by 1 base and J by 12 bases, with 13 bases between them. Germline V gene lookup returns CDR1 SGHTA and CDR2 FQGNSA. The CDR3 is CASSLERGGPQFF. For the CDR3, the DNA is TGTGCCAGCAGCTTAGAACGCGGGGGCCCGCAGTTCTTC. The full variable domain, with the rest looked up from reference TRBV7-2 and TRBJ2-1, is GAGVSQSPSNKVTEKGKDVELRCDPISGHTALYWYRQSLGQGLEFLIYFQGNSAPDKSGLPSDRFSAERTGGSVSTLTIQRTQQEDSAVYLCASSLERGGPQFFGPGTRLTVL.

The chain uses TRBV5-1 and TRBJ2-2; the match to TRBD1 covers 7 bases. The CDR3 is made up of 15 amino acids. CDR1 is SGHRS and CDR2 is YFSETQ in the germline V gene. Trimming at V came to 3 bases and at J to 1 base, leaving 3 bases not matched to a gene. The CDR3 is CASSSRTGNTGELFF. In DNA, the CDR3 is TGCGCCAGCAGCTCCCGGACAGGGAACACCGGGGAGCTGTTTTTT. The variable domain in full, with the rest retrieved from reference TRBV5-1 and TRBJ2-2, is KAGVTQTPRYLIKTRGQQVTLSCSPISGHRSVSWYQQTPGQGLQFLFEYFSETQRNKGNFPGRFSGRQFSNSRSEMNVSTLELGDSALYLCASSSRTGNTGELFFGEGSRLTVL.

This clone was seen a few times. V usage is TRBV18 and J usage is TRBJ2-6; 8 bases are a match to TRBD1. V shed 1 base and J 0 bases; nucleotides not matched to a gene: 14. This CDR3 spans 21 amino acids. The germline CDR1 and CDR2 sequences are KGHSH and LQKENI. The CDR3 is CASSPLPQGAHLSSGANVLTF. CDR3 nucleotides: TGTGCCAGCTCACCACTGCCCCAGGGGGCACACCTGAGCTCTGGGGCCAACGTCCTGACTTTC.

The V and J genes are TRBV5-4 and TRBJ2-7, with 9 positions matching TRBD1. CDR3 length: 15 residues. Germline values: CDR1 SGHNT, CDR2 YYREEE (reference sequence). J gave up 3 bases and V 0 bases, and 4 bases lay outside the gene matches. CDR3 residues: CASSLGTGVLYEQYF. The CDR3 coding sequence is TGTGCCAGCAGCTTGGGGACAGGGGTTCTCTACGAGCAGTACTTC. The full variable domain, with the rest looked up from reference TRBV5-4 and TRBJ2-7, is ETGVTQSPTHLIKTRGQQVTLRCSSQSGHNTVSWYQQALGQGPQFIFQYYREEENGRGNFPPRFSGLQFPNYSSELNVNALELDDSALYLCASSLGTGVLYEQYFGPGTRLTVT.

The genes are TRBV9 and TRBJ2-7; 7 bases are shared with TRBD2. This CDR3 has 15 amino acids. The ends lost 3 bases at V and 2 bases at J; junction bases unmatched: 8. In germline, CDR1 is SGDLS, CDR2 YYNGEE. The CDR3 reads CASSAGEGIAYEQYF. As DNA, the CDR3 is TGTGCCAGCAGCGCGGGGGAGGGGATCGCCTACGAGCAGTACTTC.

This clone was seen only once. The V and J genes are TRBV5-4 and TRBJ1-6, with D unresolved. The V end was cut by 3 bases, the J end by 9 bases, with 7 bases between. This CDR3 is 12 amino acids long. Germline CDR1 is SGHNT and CDR2 is YYREEE (reference sequence). In DNA form, the CDR3 reads TGTGCCAGCAGCTCGACCGGTTCACCCCTCCACTTT. It specifies CASSSTGSPLHF. Combining the CDR3 with reference TRBV5-4 and TRBJ1-6 gives the whole variable domain ETGVTQSPTHLIKTRGQQVTLRCSSQSGHNTVSWYQQALGQGPQFIFQYYREEENGRGNFPPRFSGLQFPNYSSELNVNALELDDSALYLCASSSTGSPLHFGNGTRLTVT.

This clone has a handful of counts. The chain employs TRBV18 and TRBJ1-1; possible D gene TRBD1, 5 bases. Trimming took off 5 bases at V and 1 base at J, with 11 bases between the two ends. In germline, CDR1 is KGHSH, CDR2 LQKENI. The length of the CDR3 is 14 residues. The CDR3 protein is CASSSQGPNTEAFF. In nucleotides, the CDR3 is TGTGCCAGCTCAAGCCAGGGCCCGAACACTGAAGCTTTCTTT.

This clone came up once. This rearrangement joins TRBV19 to TRBJ1-2; D unclear. The V end lost 4 bases, the J end lost 0 bases, and 12 bases lay between the germline ends. The CDR3 runs 15 residues. Germline V lookup: CDR1 LNHDA, CDR2 SQIVND (reference sequence). This chain's CDR3 is CASSNERRTNYGYTF. The CDR3 nucleotides read TGTGCCAGTAGTAATGAGAGACGGACTAACTATGGCTACACCTTC.

The rearrangement links TRBV19 to TRBJ2-3; no firm D call. Trimming cost V 5 bases and J 2 bases, with 5 bases left between them. Germline V gives CDR1 LNHDA, CDR2 SQIVND (reference sequence). The CDR3 is made up of 12 amino acids. CDR3 sequence: CASSLNTDTQYF. As DNA, the CDR3 is TGTGCCAGTAGTTTAAACACAGATACGCAGTATTTT.

In its sample, this clone was seen once. The genes are TRBV7-3 and TRBJ1-2; TRBD1 agrees at 7 bases. The CDR3 extends over 13 amino acids. After removal of 6 bases from V and 1 base from J, the junction contained 2 bases not matched to a gene. Germline values: CDR1 SGHTA, CDR2 FQGTGA. In nucleotides, the CDR3 is TGTGCCAGCAGGCGGGACAGTAACTATGGCTACACCTTC. It specifies CASRRDSNYGYTF.

V and J are TRBV4-3 and TRBJ2-6, with D hard to call. Germline CDR1 LGHNA, CDR2 YSLEER. The germline V and J ends were trimmed by 4 bases and 4 bases, with 11 bases remaining between them. The CDR3 spans 15 residues. DNA of the CDR3: TGCGCCAGCAGCCCGACAAGGGTCGGGGCCAACGTCCTGACTTTC. Translation gives CASSPTRVGANVLTF.

The J gene is TRBJ2-2, the V gene TRBV27; 7 bases fit TRBD1. Germline loops: CDR1 MNHEY, CDR2 SMNVEV (reference sequence). The trim removed 6 bases at V and 3 bases at J, leaving 10 bases unmatched. The CDR3 is 16 amino acids. The CDR3, as DNA: TGTGCCAGCAGCTCCCCTAGGGGGCGGTACACCGGGGAGCTGTTTTTT. Translating it yields CASSSPRGRYTGELFF.

This clone was counted a single time. This chain links TRBV7-2 with TRBJ1-5; no definite D call. The CDR3 is 14 amino acids. The V and J ends lost 0 bases and 5 bases respectively, with 8 bases between them. Looked up from germline, CDR1 is SGHTA and CDR2 is FQGNSA. CDR3 protein: CASSLASPDQPQHF. The CDR3 coding sequence is TGTGCCAGCAGCTTAGCATCTCCTGATCAGCCCCAGCATTTT.

This clone came up once. The chain carries TRBV6-1 and TRBJ1-3; D not resolved. Trimming took off 3 bases at V and 0 bases at J, with 9 bases between the two ends. This CDR3 comprises 15 residues. Germline V gives CDR1 MNHNS, CDR2 SASEGT. Written as DNA, the CDR3 is TGTGCCAGCAGTGAGGGCAGGAGCTCTGGAAACACCATATATTTT. As protein: CASSEGRSSGNTIYF.

The chain combines TRBV7-3 with TRBJ2-7; 7 bases are shared with TRBD2. This CDR3 is built from 21 residues. In germline, CDR1 is SGHTA, CDR2 FQGTGA. V gave up 3 bases and J gave up 4 bases; unmatched junction bases: 27. The CDR3 here is CASSFPSEEVQRGGKGYEQYF. CDR3 coding DNA: TGTGCCAGCAGCTTCCCCAGTGAAGAGGTGCAGCGCGGGGGTAAAGGGTACGAGCAGTACTTC.

This clone was counted a few times. The rearrangement joins TRBV7-2 to TRBJ1-5; D unclear. Trimming pared 5 bases from V and 4 bases from J, leaving 9 bases between. This CDR3 is 13 amino acids long. Germline CDR1 and CDR2: SGHTA and FQGNSA. CDR3 region: CASSRSENQPQHF. DNA for the CDR3: TGTGCCAGCAGCCGATCAGAAAATCAGCCCCAGCATTTT.

The rearrangement links TRBV15 to TRBJ2-1; 8 positions agree with TRBD2. The trim removed 3 bases at V and 0 bases at J, leaving 13 bases unmatched. The CDR3 extends over 19 amino acids. Germline V gene data show CDR1 as LNHNV and CDR2 as YYDKDF (reference sequence). This CDR3 is CATSRPGGVRTSSYNEQFF. DNA for the CDR3: TGTGCCACCAGCAGGCCGGGGGGGGTTCGTACAAGCTCCTACAATGAGCAGTTCTTC.

This chain links TRBV4-2 with TRBJ2-5; D might be TRBD1 (6 bases). The J call may be mistaken, given a closer DNA end match to TRBJ2-7. Germline-derived CDR1 and CDR2 are LGHNA and YNFKEQ. There are 14 residues in the CDR3. The CDR3 loop reads CASSQGTSSYEQYF. The CDR3 DNA reads TGTGCCAGCAGCCAGGGGACAAGCTCCTACGAGCAGTACTTC.

V and J are TRBV7-2 and TRBJ1-2; a possible D gene is TRBD1 (6 bases). This CDR3 spans 13 amino acids. Between the trimmed V and J ends, which lost 6 bases and 7 bases, there was a span of 15 bases. Looked up from germline, CDR1 is SGHTA and CDR2 is FQGNSA. The CDR3 nucleotides read TGTGCCAGCAGACCCCAGGGGACGAGTGGCTACACCTTC. Protein product: CASRPQGTSGYTF.

Here the CDR3 reads CASSRLTGTGNTIYF. Written as DNA, the CDR3 is TGTGCCAGCAGTCGACTCACAGGGACTGGAAACACCATATATTTT. The genes are TRBV28 and TRBJ1-3, with D tentatively TRBD1 (6 bases). V gave up 5 bases and J gave up 2 bases, with 13 bases separating them. This CDR3 has 15 amino acids. Germline CDR1 MDHEN, CDR2 SYDVKM. Full variable domain (missing parts from reference TRBV28 and TRBJ1-3): DVKVTQSSRYLVKRTGEKVFLECVQDMDHENMFWYRQDPGLGLRLIYFSYDVKMKEKGDIPEGYSVSREKKERFSLILESASTNQTSMYLCASSRLTGTGNTIYFGEGSWLTVV.